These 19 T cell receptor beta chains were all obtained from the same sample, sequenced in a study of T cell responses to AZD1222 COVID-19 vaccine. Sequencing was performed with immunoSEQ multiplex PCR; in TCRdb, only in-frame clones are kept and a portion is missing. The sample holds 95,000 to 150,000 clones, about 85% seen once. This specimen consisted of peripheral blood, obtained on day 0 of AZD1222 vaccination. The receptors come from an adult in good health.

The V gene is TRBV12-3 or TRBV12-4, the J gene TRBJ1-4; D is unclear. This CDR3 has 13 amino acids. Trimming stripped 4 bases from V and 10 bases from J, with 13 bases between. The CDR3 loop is CASSSGPLGKLFF. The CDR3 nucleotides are TGTGCCAGCAGTTCCGGGCCGTTGGGAAAACTGTTTTTT.

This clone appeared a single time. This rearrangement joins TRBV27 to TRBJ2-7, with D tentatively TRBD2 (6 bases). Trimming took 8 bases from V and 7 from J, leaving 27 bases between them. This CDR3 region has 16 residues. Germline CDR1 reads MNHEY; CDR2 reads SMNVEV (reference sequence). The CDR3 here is CASSSGDLGGYLEQYF. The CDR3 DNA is TGTGCCAGCTCCTCCGGGGACCTGGGAGGTTATTTAGAGCAGTACTTC.

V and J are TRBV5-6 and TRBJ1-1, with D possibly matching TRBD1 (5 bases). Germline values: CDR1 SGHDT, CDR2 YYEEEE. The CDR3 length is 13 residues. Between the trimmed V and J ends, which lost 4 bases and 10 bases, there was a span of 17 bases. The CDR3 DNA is TGTGCCAGCAGCGCGGGCCTGGTGAGGGGAGCTTTCTTT. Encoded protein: CASSAGLVRGAFF.

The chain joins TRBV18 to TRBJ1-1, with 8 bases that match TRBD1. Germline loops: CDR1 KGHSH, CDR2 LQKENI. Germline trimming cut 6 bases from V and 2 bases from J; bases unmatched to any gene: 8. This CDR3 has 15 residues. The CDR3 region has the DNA TGTGCCAGCTCTTTACCGACAGGGGCTAACACTGAAGCTTTCTTT. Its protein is CASSLPTGANTEAFF. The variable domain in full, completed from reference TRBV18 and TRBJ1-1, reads NAGVMQNPRHLVRRRGQEARLRCSPMKGHSHVYWYRQLPEEGLKFMVYLQKENIIDESGMPKERFSAEFPKEGPSILRIQQVVRGDSAAYFCASSLPTGANTEAFFGQGTRLTVV.

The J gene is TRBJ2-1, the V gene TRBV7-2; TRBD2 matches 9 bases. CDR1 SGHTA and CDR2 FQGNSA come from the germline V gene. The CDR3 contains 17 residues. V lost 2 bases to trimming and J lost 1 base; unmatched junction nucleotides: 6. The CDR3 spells CASSLRASGASYNEQFF. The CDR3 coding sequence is TGTGCCAGCAGCTTAAGGGCTAGCGGGGCTTCCTACAATGAGCAGTTCTTC. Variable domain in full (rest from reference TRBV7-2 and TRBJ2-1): GAGVSQSPSNKVTEKGKDVELRCDPISGHTALYWYRQSLGQGLEFLIYFQGNSAPDKSGLPSDRFSAERTGGSVSTLTIQRTQQEDSAVYLCASSLRASGASYNEQFFGPGTRLTVL.

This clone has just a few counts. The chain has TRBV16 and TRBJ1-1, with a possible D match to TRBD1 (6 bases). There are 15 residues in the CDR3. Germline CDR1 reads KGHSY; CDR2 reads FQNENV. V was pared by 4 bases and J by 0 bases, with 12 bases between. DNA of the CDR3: TGTGCCAGCAGCCCAGGGGCTACCATGAACACTGAAGCTTTCTTT. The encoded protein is CASSPGATMNTEAFF.

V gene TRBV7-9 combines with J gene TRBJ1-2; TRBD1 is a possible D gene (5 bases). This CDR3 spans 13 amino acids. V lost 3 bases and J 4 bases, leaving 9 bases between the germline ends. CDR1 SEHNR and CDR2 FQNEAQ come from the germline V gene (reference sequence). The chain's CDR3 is CASSLAGSYGYTF. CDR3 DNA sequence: TGTGCCAGCAGCTTGGCAGGGAGCTATGGCTACACCTTC.

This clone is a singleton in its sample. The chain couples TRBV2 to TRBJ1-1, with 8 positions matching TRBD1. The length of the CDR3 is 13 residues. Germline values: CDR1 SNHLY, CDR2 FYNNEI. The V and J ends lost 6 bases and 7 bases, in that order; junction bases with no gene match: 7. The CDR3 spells CASRLDRVSEAFF. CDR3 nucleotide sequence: TGTGCCAGCAGACTGGACAGGGTGAGTGAAGCTTTCTTT.

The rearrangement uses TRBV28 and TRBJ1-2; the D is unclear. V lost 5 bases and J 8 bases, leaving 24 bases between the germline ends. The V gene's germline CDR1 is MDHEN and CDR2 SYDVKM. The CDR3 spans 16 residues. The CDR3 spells CASSATLSTGEGGYTF. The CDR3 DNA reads TGTGCCAGCAGTGCTACCCTATCTACCGGGGAAGGAGGCTACACCTTC.

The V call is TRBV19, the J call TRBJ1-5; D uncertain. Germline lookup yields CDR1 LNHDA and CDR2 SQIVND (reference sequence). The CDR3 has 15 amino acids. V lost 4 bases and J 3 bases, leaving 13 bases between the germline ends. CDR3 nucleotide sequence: TGTGCCAGTAGTACTGCTAGGGCCCCCAATCAGCCCCAGCATTTT. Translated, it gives CASSTARAPNQPQHF. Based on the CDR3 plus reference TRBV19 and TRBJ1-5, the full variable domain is DGGITQSPKYLFRKEGQNVTLSCEQNLNHDAMYWYRQDPGQGLRLIYYSQIVNDFQKGDIAEGYSVSREKKESFPLTVTSAQKNPTAFYLCASSTARAPNQPQHFGDGTRLSIL.

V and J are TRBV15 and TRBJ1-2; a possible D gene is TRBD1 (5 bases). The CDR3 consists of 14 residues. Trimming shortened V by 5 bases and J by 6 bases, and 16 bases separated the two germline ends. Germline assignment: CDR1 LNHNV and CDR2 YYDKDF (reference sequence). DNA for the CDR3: TGTGCCACCAGCGACCTCGGGGGGTACGATGGCTACACCTTC. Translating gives CATSDLGGYDGYTF.

The chain's CDR3 is CASNPGTKLGSPLHF. The CDR3 DNA reads TGTGCCAGCAACCCTGGGACGAAACTAGGTTCACCCCTCCACTTT. This rearrangement joins TRBV28 to TRBJ1-6, with D perhaps TRBD1 (5 bases). The CDR3 contains 15 residues. The germline V gene has CDR1 MDHEN and CDR2 SYDVKM. V gave up 7 bases and J gave up 9 bases, with 19 bases separating them.

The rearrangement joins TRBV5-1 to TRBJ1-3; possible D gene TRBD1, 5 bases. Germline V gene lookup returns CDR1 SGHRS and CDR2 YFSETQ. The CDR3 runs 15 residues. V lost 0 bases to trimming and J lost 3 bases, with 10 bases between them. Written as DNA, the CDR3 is TGCGCCAGCAGCTTGGCCGGGGCCATTGGAAACACCATATATTTT. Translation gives CASSLAGAIGNTIYF.

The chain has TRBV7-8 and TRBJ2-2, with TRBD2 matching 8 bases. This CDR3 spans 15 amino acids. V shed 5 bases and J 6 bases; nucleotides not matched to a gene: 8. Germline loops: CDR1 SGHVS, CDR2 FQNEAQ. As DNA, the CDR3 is TGTGCCAGCAGCCTCGTGGCGGGGGGTCCCGGGGAGCTGTTTTTT. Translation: CASSLVAGGPGELFF.

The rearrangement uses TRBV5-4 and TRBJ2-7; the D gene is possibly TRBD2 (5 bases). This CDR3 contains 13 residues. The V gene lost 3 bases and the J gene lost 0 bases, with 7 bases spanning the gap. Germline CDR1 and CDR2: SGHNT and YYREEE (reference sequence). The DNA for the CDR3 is TGTGCCAGCAGCTCAGCGGTCTCCTACGAGCAGTACTTC. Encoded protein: CASSSAVSYEQYF.

The CDR3 DNA follows: TGTGCCAGCAGCTCACTCCCAGGGGGCGAGACAGATACGCAGTATTTT. Its protein product is CASSSLPGGETDTQYF. The chain carries TRBV7-9 and TRBJ2-3, with 8 bases aligning to TRBD1. CDR1 and CDR2 (germline): SEHNR, FQNEAQ (reference sequence). V was pared by 4 bases and J by 3 bases, with 9 bases of the junction left unmatched. CDR3 length equals 16 residues.

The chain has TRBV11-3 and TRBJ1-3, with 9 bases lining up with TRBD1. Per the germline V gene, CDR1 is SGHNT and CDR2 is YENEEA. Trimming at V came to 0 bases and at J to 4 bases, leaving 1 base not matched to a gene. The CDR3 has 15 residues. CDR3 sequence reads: CASSLEGQGGNTIYF. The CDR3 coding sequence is TGTGCCAGCAGCTTAGAGGGACAGGGAGGAAACACCATATATTTT.

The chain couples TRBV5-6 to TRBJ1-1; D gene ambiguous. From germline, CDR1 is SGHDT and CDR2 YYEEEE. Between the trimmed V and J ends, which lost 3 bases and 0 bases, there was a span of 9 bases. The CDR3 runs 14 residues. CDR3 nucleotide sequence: TGTGCCAGCAGCTGGGGTAGAGTGAACACTGAAGCTTTCTTT. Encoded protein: CASSWGRVNTEAFF.

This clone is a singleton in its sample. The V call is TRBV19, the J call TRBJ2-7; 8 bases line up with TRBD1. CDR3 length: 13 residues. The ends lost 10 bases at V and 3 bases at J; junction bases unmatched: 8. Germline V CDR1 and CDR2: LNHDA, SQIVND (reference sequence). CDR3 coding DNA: TGTGCCACCTCGACAGGGGTAAGCTACGAGCAGTACTTC. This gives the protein CATSTGVSYEQYF.